Listed below are T cell receptor beta chains from one sample, sequenced in a study of cytomegalovirus exposure and HLA in healthy donors. Using immunoSEQ multiplex PCR, the repertoire was profiled, and TCRdb retains in-frame clones only, with some absent. Here the sample spans around 230,000 clones, around 80% being singletons. Material for sequencing was PBMCs. Receptors were obtained from a boy between 10 and 17 years old in good health and CMV-seronegative. Each CDR3 is given with its conserved first and last residue. D genes are given only for firm matches. Clone size is shown for a subset of rows, as once, few, many or a class of expanded clone.

v_call	clone_size	d_call	j_call	cdr3_nt	cdr3_aa
TRBV7-8	once	.	TRBJ2-7	TGTGCCAGCAGCTTGGGCGGGGGCTGGTTCCAGTACTTC	CASSLGGGWFQYF
TRBV29-1	.	.	TRBJ1-5	TGCAGCGTTGCCAGGGATGGACAGCCCCAGCATTTT	CSVARDGQPQHF
TRBV5-4	.	.	TRBJ2-4	TGTGCCAGCAGCTTGGAAGACACCAAAAACATTCAGTACTTC	CASSLEDTKNIQYF
TRBV2	.	TRBD1	TRBJ1-6	TGTGCCAGCAGAAGCTGGACAGGGTATAATTCACCCCTCCACTTT	CASRSWTGYNSPLHF
TRBV18	few	TRBD1	TRBJ1-5	TGTGCCAGCTCAACAGGGGGGGATCAGCCCCAGCATTTT	CASSTGGDQPQHF
TRBV19	.	.	TRBJ2-7	TGTGCCAGTAGTATCAAGACAGTCATGTACGAGCAGTACTTC	CASSIKTVMYEQYF
TRBV30	.	.	TRBJ2-1	TGTGCCTGGAGTTTTGTAAATGAGCAGTTCTTC	CAWSFVNEQFF
TRBV28	.	TRBD1	TRBJ2-1	TGTGCCAGCAGTCCATACAGGGGATTTAATGAGCAGTTCTTC	CASSPYRGFNEQFF
TRBV6-1	.	.	TRBJ1-2	TGTGCCAGCAGTGAGTTTGGGGTGGAGGACGGCTACACCTTC	CASSEFGVEDGYTF
TRBV7-2	.	.	TRBJ1-4	TGTGCCAGCAGCTCAATGGCGGGGGGTAGTAATGAAAAACTGTTTTTT	CASSSMAGGSNEKLFF
TRBV15	.	TRBD2	TRBJ2-3	TGTGCCACCAGCAGAGATCGGGCTAGCGGGACAGATACGCAGTATTTT	CATSRDRASGTDTQYF
TRBV11-2	.	.	TRBJ1-6	TGTGCCAGCACAGGGGTCGGTTCCTATAATTCACCCCTCCACTTT	CASTGVGSYNSPLHF
TRBV5-4	few	.	TRBJ2-7	TGTGCCAGCAGCAGGAGGGGACAGTACGAGCAGTACTTC	CASSRRGQYEQYF
TRBV27	.	TRBD1	TRBJ1-5	TGTGCCAGCAGCGCTGACAGGGGTAGCAATCAGCCCCAGCATTTT	CASSADRGSNQPQHF
TRBV5-4	.	TRBD2	TRBJ2-2	TGTGCCAGCAGCTTTCGGGGAGGGGCCGGGGAGCTGTTTTTT	CASSFRGGAGELFF
TRBV4-2	.	TRBD1	TRBJ2-7	TGTGCCAGCAGCCAGGGTGGAGGACAGGGTGTAGGCGAGCAGTACTTC	CASSQGGGQGVGEQYF
TRBV5-6	.	.	TRBJ1-1	TGTGCCAGCAGCTTGGGGGGCCCCACGGGCACTGAAGCTTTCTTT	CASSLGGPTGTEAFF
TRBV7-6	.	.	TRBJ1-1	TGTGCCAGCAGCCCCCACGTCGGGGTGGCAGCCACTGAAGCTTTCTTT	CASSPHVGVAATEAFF
TRBV9	.	TRBD1	TRBJ2-2	TGTGCCAGCAGCCCTCGGACAGGGAGGAACACCGGGGAGCTGTTTTTT	CASSPRTGRNTGELFF
TRBV19	few	TRBD1	TRBJ1-6	TGTGCCAGTAGTTTACAGGGGCACACCCCCTCCTATAATTCACCCCTCCACTTT	CASSLQGHTPSYNSPLHF
TRBV5-1	.	TRBD1	TRBJ2-2	TGCGCCAGCAGTTGGACCGGGACAGCGAACACCGGGGAGCTGTTTTTT	CASSWTGTANTGELFF
TRBV30	.	TRBD2	TRBJ2-2	TGTGCCTGGAGTGTTTCCTGGGGGGGTTTTACCGGGGAGCTGTTTTTT	CAWSVSWGGFTGELFF
TRBV19	.	TRBD1	TRBJ1-1	TGTGCCAGTAGGTTACAAGGGGGCCTGAACACTGAAGCTTTCTTT	CASRLQGGLNTEAFF
TRBV7-2	.	.	TRBJ2-2	TGTGCCAGCAGCTCACTGGGGAGTAACACCGGGGAGCTGTTTTTT	CASSSLGSNTGELFF
TRBV7-2	.	TRBD2	TRBJ2-1	TGTGCCAGCAGCCTAACTAGCGGGACCTACAATGAGCAGTTCTTC	CASSLTSGTYNEQFF
TRBV5-4	few	TRBD1	TRBJ1-1	TGTGCCAGCAGCTTGGTAAGGGGGCAGACTGAAGCTTTCTTT	CASSLVRGQTEAFF
TRBV19	.	TRBD1	TRBJ2-6	TGTGCCAGCTGGGGACAGGGTGGGACAGGGGCCAACGTCCTGACTTTC	CASWGQGGTGANVLTF
TRBV11-1	few	.	TRBJ2-2	TGTGCCAGCAGCCCAGGTCCGTGGGCAGGGACCGGGGAGCTGTTTTTT	CASSPGPWAGTGELFF
TRBV19	.	.	TRBJ2-7	TGTGCCAGTAGTACCAGGGCGTACTACGAGCAGTACTTC	CASSTRAYYEQYF
TRBV7-2	.	.	TRBJ1-2	TGTGCCAGCGGACTCTATAGGGTAGTCACCTTC	CASGLYRVVTF
TRBV6-5	.	.	TRBJ1-2	TGTGCCAGCAGTTACTCTTCGAACTATGGCTACACCTTC	CASSYSSNYGYTF
TRBV15	.	TRBD1	TRBJ2-3	TGTGCCACCAGCAGAGGACAGGGCCCAGATACGCAGTATTTT	CATSRGQGPDTQYF
TRBV7-2	.	.	TRBJ2-3	TGTGCCAGCAGCTTAACCCTAGGAGGGGCAGATACGCAGTATTTT	CASSLTLGGADTQYF
TRBV6-1	.	TRBD1	TRBJ1-5	TGTGCCAGCAGTGTCGCCGGGACAGGCAATCAGCCCCAGCATTTT	CASSVAGTGNQPQHF
TRBV25-1	.	.	TRBJ2-3	TGTGCCAGCAGTGAATGGGGCAGTCCCACAGATACGCAGTATTTT	CASSEWGSPTDTQYF
TRBV11-2	.	.	TRBJ1-1	TGTGCCAGCAGCCGAACAGGGAACACTGAAGCTTTCTTT	CASSRTGNTEAFF
TRBV7-6	once	TRBD1	TRBJ1-1	TGTGCCAGCAGCTTACAGGGGGGCACTGAAGCTTTCTTT	CASSLQGGTEAFF
TRBV6-1	.	.	TRBJ1-2	TGTGCCAGCAGTGTCAGAGGCTACACCTTC	CASSVRGYTF
TRBV5-4	few	.	TRBJ2-7	TGTGCCAGCAGCTTGGGAGGTCCGGGCGAGCAGTACTTC	CASSLGGPGEQYF
TRBV5-1	.	TRBD2	TRBJ2-3	TGCGCCAGCAGCTGGACTAGCGGGGGGGGAGATACGCAGTATTTT	CASSWTSGGGDTQYF
TRBV5-4	.	TRBD2	TRBJ2-3	TGTGCCAGCAGCTTGGTAGAGTTCAGCGGGAGTCGGAAAGATACGCAGTATTTT	CASSLVEFSGSRKDTQYF
TRBV7-6	.	.	TRBJ2-7	TGTGCCAGCAGCTTAGGGCTTGTCCGCGAGCAGTACTTC	CASSLGLVREQYF
TRBV11-3	.	TRBD1	TRBJ2-3	TGTGCCAGCAGCGGGACAGGGGGCCCCACAGATACGCAGTATTTT	CASSGTGGPTDTQYF
TRBV4-2	.	TRBD2	TRBJ2-5	TGTGCCAGCAGCCAAGGGAATAGCGGGGGGGCCGGGGAGACCCAGTACTTC	CASSQGNSGGAGETQYF
TRBV10-2	.	.	TRBJ2-7	TGCGCCAGCAGTCCAGTCGGACAGAGCTCCTACGAGCAGTACTTC	CASSPVGQSSYEQYF
TRBV29-1	.	TRBD2	TRBJ2-7	TGCAGCGTTGAACCCCTAGCGGGGCTCTCCTACGAGCAGTACTTC	CSVEPLAGLSYEQYF
TRBV5-1	once	.	TRBJ1-2	TGCGCCAGCAGCTTTGGGCGGGACGGAGGGGGCTACACCTTC	CASSFGRDGGGYTF
TRBV30	.	TRBD1	TRBJ1-4	TGTGCCTGGAGTGTCAAGCCCCGAACAGGGGAATTATTTGCGACTCATGAAAAACTGTTTTTT	CAWSVKPRTGELFATHEKLFF
TRBV10-1	.	TRBD2	TRBJ2-7	TGCGCCAGCAGTGAGTCGGGACTAGCGGGGGCCGAAAGCTCCTACGAGCAGTACTTC	CASSESGLAGAESSYEQYF
TRBV6-1	.	TRBD2	TRBJ2-3	TGTGCCAGCAGTGAACGGCCCGGGGGGAATGGGGGAGATACGCAGTATTTT	CASSERPGGNGGDTQYF
TRBV11-2	once	.	TRBJ1-1	TGTGCCAGCAGCTCAGACCGAGACACTGAAGCTTTCTTT	CASSSDRDTEAFF
TRBV30	.	.	TRBJ1-4	TGTGCCTGGAGTGAGAGTAATGAAAAACTGTTTTTT	CAWSESNEKLFF
TRBV18	.	TRBD1	TRBJ1-6	TGTGCCAGCTCACTCCATGGACAGGCTGATAATTCACCCCTCCACTTT	CASSLHGQADNSPLHF